The rows below give T cell receptor beta chains drawn from one sample of a study of blood T cell repertoires in COVID-19. Sequencing was performed with immunoSEQ multiplex PCR; in TCRdb, only in-frame clones are kept and a portion is missing. Counted here are more than 200,000 clones, 65% to 90% occurring once; the ten biggest clones make up about 1.5%. Sequenced: peripheral blood. Receptor source: a woman aged 35 to 49 who had recovered from COVID-19. Both conserved end residues are part of each CDR3. The D gene is left open where the match is weak. Some rows have no size entry. The others give once, few or many, or a class for an expanded clone.

V: TRBV4-2
J: TRBJ1-1
D: TRBD1
size: -
CDR3: CASSEAPGGGVSEAFF
DNA: TGTGCCAGCAGCGAAGCACCAGGGGGCGGAGTCTCTGAAGCTTTCTTT

V: TRBV28
J: TRBJ1-5
D: -
size: -
CDR3: CASSRGGPSNQPQHF
DNA: TGTGCCAGCAGCCGGGGGGGACCGAGCAATCAGCCCCAGCATTTT

V: TRBV2
J: TRBJ2-5
D: -
size: -
CDR3: CASRPTEAEETQYF
DNA: TGTGCCAGCAGGCCTACTGAGGCAGAAGAGACCCAGTACTTC

V: TRBV11-2
J: TRBJ2-3
D: -
size: -
CDR3: CASSLAPSMDTQYF
DNA: TGTGCCAGCAGCTTAGCTCCTAGCATGGATACGCAGTATTTT

V: TRBV19
J: TRBJ1-4
D: -
size: -
CDR3: CASSIGGRKLFF
DNA: TGTGCCAGTAGTATAGGGGGGCGGAAACTGTTTTTT

V: TRBV3-1/TRBV3-2
J: TRBJ2-7
D: TRBD2
size: -
CDR3: CASRTSGGSYEQYF
DNA: TGTGCCAGCAGGACTAGCGGGGGCTCCTACGAGCAGTACTTC

V: TRBV6-5
J: TRBJ2-1
D: TRBD1
size: once
CDR3: CASSTGTGMRNEQFF
DNA: TGTGCCAGCAGCACCGGGACAGGGATGCGGAATGAGCAGTTCTTC

V: TRBV29-1
J: TRBJ2-3
D: -
size: -
CDR3: CSARLSTDTQYF
DNA: TGCAGCGCCAGGTTAAGCACAGATACGCAGTATTTT

V: TRBV10-3
J: TRBJ1-5
D: -
size: -
CDR3: CAIKAGRNQPQHF
DNA: TGTGCCATCAAGGCAGGCCGGAATCAGCCCCAGCATTTT

V: TRBV7-2
J: TRBJ1-2
D: TRBD1
size: -
CDR3: CASSFKTGEVGYTF
DNA: TGTGCCAGCAGCTTTAAAACAGGGGAAGTAGGCTACACCTTC

V: TRBV28
J: TRBJ1-4
D: -
size: few
CDR3: CASSYAGFSTNEKLFF
DNA: TGTGCCAGCAGTTATGCCGGGTTCTCAACTAATGAAAAACTGTTTTTT

V: TRBV18
J: TRBJ2-7
D: -
size: -
CDR3: CASSPPSRQAYEQYF
DNA: TGTGCCAGCTCACCACCTTCCCGACAGGCCTACGAGCAGTACTTC

V: TRBV5-4
J: TRBJ2-3
D: -
size: -
CDR3: CASSIGLGLSNTDTQYF
DNA: TGTGCCAGCAGCATTGGGTTGGGACTTAGCAACACAGATACGCAGTATTTT

V: TRBV6-1
J: TRBJ1-2
D: -
size: -
CDR3: CASRTGVGSNYGYTF
DNA: TGTGCCAGCAGAACCGGGGTGGGCAGTAACTATGGCTACACCTTC

V: TRBV16
J: TRBJ1-2
D: TRBD1
size: -
CDR3: CASNPGPGGSFLGLGGYTF
DNA: TGTGCCAGCAACCCTGGTCCAGGGGGAAGTTTTTTGGGGTTGGGAGGCTACACCTTC

V: TRBV6-1
J: TRBJ1-5
D: -
size: -
CDR3: CASSEWGPRGQPQHF
DNA: TGTGCCAGCAGTGAATGGGGTCCGAGGGGGCAGCCCCAGCATTTT

V: TRBV5-1
J: TRBJ1-6
D: -
size: -
CDR3: CASAPGQLNSPLHF
DNA: TGCGCCAGCGCGCCCGGACAGCTTAATTCACCCCTCCACTTT

V: TRBV7-2
J: TRBJ1-6
D: TRBD1
size: once
CDR3: CASRTGQGDSPLHF
DNA: TGTGCCAGCAGAACAGGACAGGGGGATTCACCCCTCCACTTT

V: TRBV9
J: TRBJ2-2
D: -
size: once
CDR3: CASSASGFTGELFF
DNA: TGTGCCAGCAGCGCCTCGGGGTTCACCGGGGAGCTGTTTTTT

V: TRBV11-2
J: TRBJ2-1
D: -
size: -
CDR3: CASSHRVTIGNEQFF
DNA: TGTGCCAGCAGTCATAGAGTAACTATAGGCAATGAGCAGTTCTTC

V: TRBV7-2
J: TRBJ2-7
D: TRBD2
size: -
CDR3: CASSTGLAPYEQYF
DNA: TGTGCCAGCAGCACCGGACTAGCGCCCTACGAGCAGTACTTC

V: TRBV11-3
J: TRBJ2-5
D: -
size: -
CDR3: CASSPGGQETQYF
DNA: TGTGCCAGCAGCCCAGGGGGGCAAGAGACCCAGTACTTC

V: TRBV6-2/TRBV6-3
J: TRBJ2-2
D: -
size: -
CDR3: CASSSLTGYTGELFF
DNA: TGTGCCAGCAGTTCCCTCACCGGGTACACCGGGGAGCTGTTTTTT

V: TRBV5-3
J: TRBJ2-3
D: -
size: -
CDR3: CARSLGPGQGLTDTQYF
DNA: TGTGCCAGAAGCTTGGGGCCTGGGCAGGGGCTGACAGATACGCAGTATTTT

V: TRBV7-2
J: TRBJ2-1
D: TRBD1
size: -
CDR3: CASSLGGGGEQFF
DNA: TGTGCCAGCAGCTTAGGAGGGGGCGGTGAGCAGTTCTTC

V: TRBV6-5
J: TRBJ1-1
D: TRBD1
size: -
CDR3: CASRGTGEGEAFF
DNA: TGTGCCAGCAGGGGGACAGGGGAGGGTGAAGCTTTCTTT

V: TRBV28
J: TRBJ1-2
D: TRBD1
size: -
CDR3: CASQPGGQGDRGYTF
DNA: TGTGCCAGCCAACCTGGGGGACAGGGGGACCGTGGCTACACCTTC

V: TRBV18
J: TRBJ1-1
D: TRBD1
size: -
CDR3: CASSKGQVSMNTEAFF
DNA: TGTGCCAGCTCAAAGGGACAGGTTTCTATGAACACTGAAGCTTTCTTT

V: TRBV27
J: TRBJ2-2
D: TRBD2
size: -
CDR3: CASSLFSGLAGGTGELFF
DNA: TGTGCCAGCAGTTTATTTTCCGGACTAGCGGGGGGGACCGGGGAGCTGTTTTTT

V: TRBV24-1
J: TRBJ2-1
D: TRBD1
size: -
CDR3: CATSDTDRDRGYNEQFF
DNA: TGTGCCACCAGTGATACAGACCGGGACAGGGGATACAATGAGCAGTTCTTC

V: TRBV6-5
J: TRBJ2-1
D: -
size: -
CDR3: CASPGGGVYNEQFF
DNA: TGTGCCAGTCCTGGAGGGGGGGTCTACAATGAGCAGTTCTTC

V: TRBV11-2
J: TRBJ2-5
D: -
size: -
CDR3: CASSLSIQETQYF
DNA: TGTGCCAGCAGCTTGAGTATACAAGAGACCCAGTACTTC

V: TRBV19
J: TRBJ2-2
D: TRBD1
size: -
CDR3: CASSGTVNTGELFF
DNA: TGTGCCAGTAGTGGGACAGTAAACACCGGGGAGCTGTTTTTT